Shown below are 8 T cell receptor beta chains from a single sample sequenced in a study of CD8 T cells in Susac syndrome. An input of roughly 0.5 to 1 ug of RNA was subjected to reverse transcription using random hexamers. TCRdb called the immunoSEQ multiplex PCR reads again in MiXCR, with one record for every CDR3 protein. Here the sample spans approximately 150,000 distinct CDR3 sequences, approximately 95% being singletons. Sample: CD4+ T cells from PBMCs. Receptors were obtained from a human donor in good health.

This chain's CDR3 is CSVRLAGGSTDTQYF. CDR3 coding DNA: TGCAGTGTCCGCCTAGCGGGAGGGAGCACAGATACGCAGTATTTT. This chain uses TRBV20-1 with TRBJ2-3, with 12 bases that match TRBD2. CDR3 length: 15 amino acids. Losses at the gene ends were 7 bases for V and 0 bases for J; bases not matched to a gene: 5. Germline values: CDR1 DFQATT, CDR2 SNEGSKA (reference sequence).

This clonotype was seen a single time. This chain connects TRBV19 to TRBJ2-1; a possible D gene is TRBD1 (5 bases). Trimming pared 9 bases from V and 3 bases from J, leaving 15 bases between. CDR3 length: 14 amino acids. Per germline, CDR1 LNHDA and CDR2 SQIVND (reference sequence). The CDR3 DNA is TGTGCCAGCTCACTTTTAGGGGACTACAATGAGCAGTTCTTC. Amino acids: CASSLLGDYNEQFF.

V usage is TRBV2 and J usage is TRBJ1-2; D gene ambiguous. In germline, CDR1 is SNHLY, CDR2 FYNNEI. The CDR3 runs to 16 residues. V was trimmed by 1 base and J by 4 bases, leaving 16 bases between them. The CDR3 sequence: CASSEENPYGPYGYTF. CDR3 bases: TGTGCCAGCAGTGAAGAGAACCCTTACGGGCCCTATGGCTACACCTTC.

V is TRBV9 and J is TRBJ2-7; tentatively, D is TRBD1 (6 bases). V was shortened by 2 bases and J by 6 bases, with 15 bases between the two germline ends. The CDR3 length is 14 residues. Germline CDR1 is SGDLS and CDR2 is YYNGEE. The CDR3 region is CASSVQTQGGEQYF. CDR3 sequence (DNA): TGTGCCAGCAGCGTCCAAACTCAAGGGGGCGAGCAGTACTTC.

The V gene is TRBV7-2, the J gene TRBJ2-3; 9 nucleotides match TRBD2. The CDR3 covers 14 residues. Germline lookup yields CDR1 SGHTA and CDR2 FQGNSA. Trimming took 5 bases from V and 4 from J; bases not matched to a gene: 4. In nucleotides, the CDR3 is TGTGCCAGCAGCAAGGGACTAGCAGCAGATACGCAGTATTTT. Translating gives CASSKGLAADTQYF.

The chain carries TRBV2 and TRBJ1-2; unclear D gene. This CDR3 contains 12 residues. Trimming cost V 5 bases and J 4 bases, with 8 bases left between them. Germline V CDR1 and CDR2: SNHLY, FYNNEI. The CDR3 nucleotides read TGTGCCAGCAGTTCTGGTTCCTATGGCTACACCTTC. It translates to CASSSGSYGYTF.

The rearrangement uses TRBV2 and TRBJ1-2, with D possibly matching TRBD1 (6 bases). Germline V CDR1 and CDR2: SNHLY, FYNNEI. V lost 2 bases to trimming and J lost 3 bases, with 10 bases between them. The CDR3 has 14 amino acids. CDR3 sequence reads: CASSENRVHYGYTF. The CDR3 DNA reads TGTGCCAGCAGTGAAAACAGGGTCCACTATGGCTACACCTTC.

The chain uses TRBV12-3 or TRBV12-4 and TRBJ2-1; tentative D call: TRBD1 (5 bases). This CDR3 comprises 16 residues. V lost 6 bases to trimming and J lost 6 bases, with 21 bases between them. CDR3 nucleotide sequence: TGTGCCAGCAGCCCCTCCCAGGGTTGGCGGCCCAATGAGCAGTTCTTC. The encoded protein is CASSPSQGWRPNEQFF.